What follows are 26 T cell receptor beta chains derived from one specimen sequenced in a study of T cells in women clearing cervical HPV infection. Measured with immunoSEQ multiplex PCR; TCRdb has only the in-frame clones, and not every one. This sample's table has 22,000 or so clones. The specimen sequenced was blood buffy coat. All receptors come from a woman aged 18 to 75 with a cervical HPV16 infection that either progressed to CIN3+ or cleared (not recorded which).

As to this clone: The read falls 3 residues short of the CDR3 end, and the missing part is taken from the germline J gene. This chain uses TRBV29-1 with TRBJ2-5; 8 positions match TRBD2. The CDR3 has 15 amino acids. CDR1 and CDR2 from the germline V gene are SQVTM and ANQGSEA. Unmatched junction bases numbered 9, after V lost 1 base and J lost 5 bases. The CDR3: CSVEVVTGGPETQYF. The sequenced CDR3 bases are TGCAGCGTTGAAGTTGTAACGGGGGGGCCGGAGACC.

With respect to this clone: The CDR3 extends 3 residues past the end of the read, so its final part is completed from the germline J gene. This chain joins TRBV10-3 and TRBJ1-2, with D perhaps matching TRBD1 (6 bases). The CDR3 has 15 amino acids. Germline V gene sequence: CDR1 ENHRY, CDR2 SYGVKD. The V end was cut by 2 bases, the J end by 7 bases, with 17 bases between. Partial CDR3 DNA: TGTGCCATCAGTGAGACACAGGGTCGACCAGGTGGC. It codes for CAISETQGRPGG. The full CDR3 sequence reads CAISETQGRPGGYTF.

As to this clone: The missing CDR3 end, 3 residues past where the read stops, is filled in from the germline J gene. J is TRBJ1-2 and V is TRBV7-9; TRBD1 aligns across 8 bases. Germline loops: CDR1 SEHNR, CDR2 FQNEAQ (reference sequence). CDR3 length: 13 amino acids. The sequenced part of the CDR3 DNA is TGTGCCAGCAGCTTAGCACAGGGGGACGAC. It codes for CASSLAQGDD. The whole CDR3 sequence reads CASSLAQGDDYTF. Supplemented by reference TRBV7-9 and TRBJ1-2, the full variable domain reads DTGVSQNPRHKITKRGQNVTFRCDPISEHNRLYWYRQTLGQGPEFLTYFQNEAQLEKSRLLSDRFSAERPKGSFSTLEIQRTEQGDSAMYLCASSLAQGDDYTFGSGTRLTVV.

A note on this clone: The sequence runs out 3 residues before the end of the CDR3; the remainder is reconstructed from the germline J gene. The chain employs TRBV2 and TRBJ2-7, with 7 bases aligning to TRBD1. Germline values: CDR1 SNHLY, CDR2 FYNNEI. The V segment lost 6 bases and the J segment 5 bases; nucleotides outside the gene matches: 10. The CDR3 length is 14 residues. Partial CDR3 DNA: TGTGCCAGCAGCCCCGGGACAGCATACGACGAG. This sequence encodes CASSPGTAYDE. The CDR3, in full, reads CASSPGTAYDEQYF.

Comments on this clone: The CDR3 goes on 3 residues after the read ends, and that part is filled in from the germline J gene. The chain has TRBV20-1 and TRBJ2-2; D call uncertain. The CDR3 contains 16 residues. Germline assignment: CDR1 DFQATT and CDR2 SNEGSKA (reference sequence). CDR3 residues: CSARDLADPTNEKLFF. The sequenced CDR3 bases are TGCAGTGCTAGAGATCTGGCAGACCCAACTAATGAAAAG.

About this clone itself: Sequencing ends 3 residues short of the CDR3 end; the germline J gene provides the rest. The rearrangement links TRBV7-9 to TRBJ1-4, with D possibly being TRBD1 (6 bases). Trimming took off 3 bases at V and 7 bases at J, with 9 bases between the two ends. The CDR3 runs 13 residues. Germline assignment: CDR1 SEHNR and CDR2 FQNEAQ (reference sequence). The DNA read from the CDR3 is TGTGCCAGCAGCTTCGGACAGCTTGAAAAA. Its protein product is CASSFGQLEK. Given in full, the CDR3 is CASSFGQLEKLFF.

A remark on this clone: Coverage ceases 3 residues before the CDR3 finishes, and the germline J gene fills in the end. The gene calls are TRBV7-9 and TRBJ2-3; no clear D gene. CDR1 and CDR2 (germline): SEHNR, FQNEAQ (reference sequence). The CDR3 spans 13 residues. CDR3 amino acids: CASSLVLQETQYF. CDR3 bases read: TGTGCCAGCAGCTTAGTCTTACAAGAGACG.

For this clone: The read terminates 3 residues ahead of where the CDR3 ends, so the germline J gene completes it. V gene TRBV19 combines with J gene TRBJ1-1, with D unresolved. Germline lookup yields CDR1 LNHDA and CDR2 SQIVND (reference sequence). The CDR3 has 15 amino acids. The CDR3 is CASSIRTGRQETAFF. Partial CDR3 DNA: TGTGCCAGTAGTATTAGGACTGGGAGACAAGAGACA.

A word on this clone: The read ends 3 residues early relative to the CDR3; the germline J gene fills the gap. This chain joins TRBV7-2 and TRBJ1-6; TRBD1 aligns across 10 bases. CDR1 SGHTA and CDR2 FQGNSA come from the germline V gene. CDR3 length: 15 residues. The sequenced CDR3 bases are TGTGCCAGCAGTCGAGACCGGGACAGGGGTTTCCCC. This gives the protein CASSRDRDRGFP. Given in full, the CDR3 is CASSRDRDRGFPLHF.

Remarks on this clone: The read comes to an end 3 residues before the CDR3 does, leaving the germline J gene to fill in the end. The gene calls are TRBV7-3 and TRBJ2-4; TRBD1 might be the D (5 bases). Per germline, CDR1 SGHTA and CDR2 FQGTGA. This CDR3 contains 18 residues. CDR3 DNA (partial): TGTGCCAGCAGCTTAAATGACATGCAGGGTGATACGGGCTATGGT. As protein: CASSLNDMQGDTGYG. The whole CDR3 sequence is CASSLNDMQGDTGYGQYF.

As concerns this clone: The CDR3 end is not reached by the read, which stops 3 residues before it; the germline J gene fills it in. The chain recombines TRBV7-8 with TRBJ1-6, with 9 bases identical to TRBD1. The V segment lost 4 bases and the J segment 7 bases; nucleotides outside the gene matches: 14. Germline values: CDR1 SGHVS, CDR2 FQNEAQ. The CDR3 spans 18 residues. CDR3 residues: CASSSPGGGTGINSPLHF. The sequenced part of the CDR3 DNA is TGTGCCAGCAGCTCACCGGGTGGGGGGACAGGGATAAATTCACCC. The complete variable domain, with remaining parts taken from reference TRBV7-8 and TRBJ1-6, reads GAGVSQSPRYKVAKRGQDVALRCDPISGHVSLFWYQQALGQGPEFLTYFQNEAQLDKSGLPSDRFFAERPEGSVSTLKIQRTQQEDSAVYLCASSSPGGGTGINSPLHFGNGTRLTVT.

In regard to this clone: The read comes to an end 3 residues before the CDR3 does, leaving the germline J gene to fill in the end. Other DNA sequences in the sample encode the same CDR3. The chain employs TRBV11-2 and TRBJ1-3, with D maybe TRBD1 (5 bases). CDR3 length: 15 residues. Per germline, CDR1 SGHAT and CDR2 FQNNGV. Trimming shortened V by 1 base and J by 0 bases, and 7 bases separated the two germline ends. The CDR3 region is CASSLGQISGNTIYF. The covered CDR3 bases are TGTGCCAGCAGCTTAGGACAGATCTCTGGAAACACC.

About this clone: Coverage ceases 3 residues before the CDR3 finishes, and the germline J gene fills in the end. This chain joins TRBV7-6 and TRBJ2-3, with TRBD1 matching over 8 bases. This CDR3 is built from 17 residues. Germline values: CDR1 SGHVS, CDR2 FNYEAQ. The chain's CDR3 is CASSRNVGTGIQETQYF. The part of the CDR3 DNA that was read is TGTGCCAGCAGCCGGAATGTTGGGACAGGAATCCAAGAGACG.

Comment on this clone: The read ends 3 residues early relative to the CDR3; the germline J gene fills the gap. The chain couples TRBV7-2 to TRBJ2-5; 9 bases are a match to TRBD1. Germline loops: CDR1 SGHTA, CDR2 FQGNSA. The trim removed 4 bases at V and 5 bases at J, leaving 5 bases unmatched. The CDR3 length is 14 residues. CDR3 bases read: TGTGCCAGCAGCTACGGACAGGGGTTCGAGACC. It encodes CASSYGQGFET. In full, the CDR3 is CASSYGQGFETQYF.

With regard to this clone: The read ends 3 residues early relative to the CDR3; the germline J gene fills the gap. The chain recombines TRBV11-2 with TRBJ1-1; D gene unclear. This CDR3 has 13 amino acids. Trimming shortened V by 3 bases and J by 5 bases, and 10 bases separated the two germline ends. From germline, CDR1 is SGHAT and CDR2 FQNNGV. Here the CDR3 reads CASSLNTDTEAFF. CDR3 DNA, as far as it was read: TGTGCCAGCAGCTTGAACACCGATACTGAA. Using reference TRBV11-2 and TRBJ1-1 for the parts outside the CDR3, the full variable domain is EAGVAQSPRYKIIEKRQSVAFWCNPISGHATLYWYQQILGQGPKLLIQFQNNGVVDDSQLPKDRFSAERLKGVDSTLKIQPAKLEDSAVYLCASSLNTDTEAFFGQGTRLTVV.

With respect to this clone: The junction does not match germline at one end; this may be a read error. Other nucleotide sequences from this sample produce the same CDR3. The CDR3 DNA, read in part, is TGTGCTAGCAGCCTCGGACAGGGATCTGGAAACACA. It codes for CASSLGQGSGNT. The whole CDR3 protein is CASSLGQGSGNTIYF. The chain has TRBV7-8 and TRBJ1-3; 8 nucleotides agree with TRBD1. Read coverage stops 3 residues before the CDR3 terminus; the germline J gene supplies the remainder. Germline values: CDR1 SGHVS, CDR2 FQNEAQ. The CDR3 has 15 residues.

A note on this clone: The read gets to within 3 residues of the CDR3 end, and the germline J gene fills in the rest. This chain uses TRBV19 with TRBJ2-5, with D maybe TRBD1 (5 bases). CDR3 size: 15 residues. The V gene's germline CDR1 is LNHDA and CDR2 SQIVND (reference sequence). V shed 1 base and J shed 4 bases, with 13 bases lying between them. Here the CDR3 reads CASSIVTGRVETQYF. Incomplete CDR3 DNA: TGTGCCAGTAGTATAGTCACTGGCAGGGTAGAGACC.

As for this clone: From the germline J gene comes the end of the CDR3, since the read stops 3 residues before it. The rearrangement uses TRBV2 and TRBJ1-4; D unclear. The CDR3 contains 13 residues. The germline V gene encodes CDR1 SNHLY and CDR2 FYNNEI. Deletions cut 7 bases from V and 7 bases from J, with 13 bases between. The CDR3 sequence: CASIDRAGEKLFF. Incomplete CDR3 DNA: TGTGCCAGCATTGATCGAGCCGGTGAAAAA.

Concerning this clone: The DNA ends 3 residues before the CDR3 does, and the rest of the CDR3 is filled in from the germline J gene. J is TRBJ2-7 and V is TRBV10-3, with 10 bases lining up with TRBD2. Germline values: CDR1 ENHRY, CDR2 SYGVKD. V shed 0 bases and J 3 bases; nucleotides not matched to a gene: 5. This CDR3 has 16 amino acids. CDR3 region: CAISESTSGLNYEQYF. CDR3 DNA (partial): TGTGCCATCAGTGAGTCGACTAGCGGGCTCAACTACGAG.

The covered CDR3 bases are TGCAGCGTTGGGGGCTCCACAATCTATGGC. It is translated as CSVGGSTIYG. The whole CDR3 region reads CSVGGSTIYGYTF. This chain links TRBV29-1 with TRBJ1-2; weak D call: TRBD1 (5 bases). The read terminates 3 residues before the CDR3 end, so the remaining end is supplied by the germline J gene. The CDR3 length is 13 residues. The germline V gene encodes CDR1 SQVTM and CDR2 ANQGSEA. Deletions cut 4 bases from V and 4 bases from J, with 13 bases between.

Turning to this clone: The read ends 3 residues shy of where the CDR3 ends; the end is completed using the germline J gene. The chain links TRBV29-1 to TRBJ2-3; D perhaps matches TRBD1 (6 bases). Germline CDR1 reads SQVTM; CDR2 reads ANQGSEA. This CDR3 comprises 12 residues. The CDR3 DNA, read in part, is TGCGGCGGTGGACAGTCCACAGATACG. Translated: CGGGQSTDT. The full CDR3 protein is CGGGQSTDTQYF.

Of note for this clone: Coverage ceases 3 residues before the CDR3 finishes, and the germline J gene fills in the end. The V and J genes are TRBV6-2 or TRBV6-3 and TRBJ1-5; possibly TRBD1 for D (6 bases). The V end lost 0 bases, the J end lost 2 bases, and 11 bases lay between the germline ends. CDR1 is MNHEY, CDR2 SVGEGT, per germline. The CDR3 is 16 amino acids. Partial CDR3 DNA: TGTGCCAGCAGTTACTCATCCAGGGGCGGCAATCAGCCC. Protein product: CASSYSSRGGNQP. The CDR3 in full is CASSYSSRGGNQPQHF.

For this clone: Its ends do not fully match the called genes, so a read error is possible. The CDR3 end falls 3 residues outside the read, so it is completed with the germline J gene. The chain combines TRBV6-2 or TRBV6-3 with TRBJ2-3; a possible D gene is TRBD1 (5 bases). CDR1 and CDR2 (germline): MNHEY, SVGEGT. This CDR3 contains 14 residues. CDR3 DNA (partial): TGTGCCAGCAGTTTCGCCCTTGCGACAGAGACG. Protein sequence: CASSFALATET. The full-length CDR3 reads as CASSFALATETQYF.

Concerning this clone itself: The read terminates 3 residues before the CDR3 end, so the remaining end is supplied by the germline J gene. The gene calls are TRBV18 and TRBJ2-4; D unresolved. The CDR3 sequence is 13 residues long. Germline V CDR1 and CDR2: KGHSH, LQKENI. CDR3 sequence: CASSRARADGQYF. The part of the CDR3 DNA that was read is TGTGCCAGCTCACGGGCAAGGGCCGATGGT.

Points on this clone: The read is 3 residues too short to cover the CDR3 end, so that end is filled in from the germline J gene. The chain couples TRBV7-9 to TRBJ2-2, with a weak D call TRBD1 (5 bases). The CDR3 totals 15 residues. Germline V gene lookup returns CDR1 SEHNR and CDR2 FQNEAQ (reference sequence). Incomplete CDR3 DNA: TGTGCCAGCAGCTCTGAATGGGGCACTAATGAAAAG. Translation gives CASSSEWGTNEK. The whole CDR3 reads CASSSEWGTNEKLFF.

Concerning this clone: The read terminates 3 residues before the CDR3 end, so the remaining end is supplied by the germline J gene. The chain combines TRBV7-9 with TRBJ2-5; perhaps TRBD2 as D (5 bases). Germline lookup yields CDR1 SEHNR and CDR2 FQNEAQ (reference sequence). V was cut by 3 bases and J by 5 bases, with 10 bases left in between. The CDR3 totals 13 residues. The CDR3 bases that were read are TGTGCCAGCAGCTTCAATCGCGGGGAGACC. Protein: CASSFNRGET. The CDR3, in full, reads CASSFNRGETQYF.